This T cell receptor beta chain emerged from a study of tumor-infiltrating lymphocytes in oesophageal squamous cell carcinoma. From the PCR reads, TCRdb called clonotypes with MiXCR, one entry per CDR3 protein. The sample holds 10,000 to 15,000 distinct CDR3 sequences, roughly 50% seen once. Germline V gives CDR1 KGHDR, CDR2 SFDVKD. V lost 4 bases, J lost 5 bases, and 14 bases lay in between. This CDR3 comprises 14 residues. The material sequenced was esophageal tumor tissue. This chain connects TRBV24-1 to TRBJ2-7; D remains ambiguous. This TCR was sampled from a male donor with esophageal squamous cell carcinoma. CDR3 DNA: TGTGCCACCAGTGACCATACAAGAACCGACGAGCAGTACTTC. Encoded protein: CATSDHTRTDEQYF.